Listed below are T cell receptor beta chains from one sample, sequenced in a study of T cells in Graves' hyperthyroidism and ophthalmopathy. TCRdb re-called the multiplex PCR reads with MiXCR, one entry per CDR3 protein. This table has over 550,000 distinct CDR3 sequences, roughly 17% appearing once. The sequenced sample consisted of blood. These receptors were collected from a woman younger than 30 with Graves' hyperthyroidism. Both conserved end residues are part of each CDR3.

v_call cdr3_aa
TRBV5-1 CASSLTGVDTEAFF
TRBV28 CASSFGRAYEQYF
TRBV20-1 CSATRGSGNTIYF
TRBV20-1 CSGKRNYGYTF
TRBV12-3/TRBV12-4 CASGRTENTEAFF
TRBV19 CASMWTDTGELFF
TRBV12-3/TRBV12-4 CASSPSLTGNQPQHF
TRBV5-4 CASSRDRSPQFF
TRBV29-1 CSVEYFSGRPSTDTQYF
TRBV12-5 CASGAGVRDEQFF
TRBV7-2 CASSLVGLGRVVETQYF
TRBV7-3 CASSLTGDSHYGYTF
TRBV11-2 CASSLEAVQNSYEQYF
TRBV19 CASKVGRDRGNQPQHF
TRBV5-1 CASSLVLAGGTGELFF
TRBV6-1 CASKNGVGYTF
TRBV2 CASSESGGGYEQYF
TRBV18 CASSPQKLGQQSMDF
TRBV11-2 CASSLGRGLANHNNEQFF
TRBV7-9 CASSLAPGLAGPYNEQFF
TRBV6-2/TRBV6-3 CASSYKPGSAYEQYF
TRBV30 CAWSVGANVLTF
TRBV10-1 CASSAPGQPYEQYF
TRBV20-1 CSVRGASGDEQYF